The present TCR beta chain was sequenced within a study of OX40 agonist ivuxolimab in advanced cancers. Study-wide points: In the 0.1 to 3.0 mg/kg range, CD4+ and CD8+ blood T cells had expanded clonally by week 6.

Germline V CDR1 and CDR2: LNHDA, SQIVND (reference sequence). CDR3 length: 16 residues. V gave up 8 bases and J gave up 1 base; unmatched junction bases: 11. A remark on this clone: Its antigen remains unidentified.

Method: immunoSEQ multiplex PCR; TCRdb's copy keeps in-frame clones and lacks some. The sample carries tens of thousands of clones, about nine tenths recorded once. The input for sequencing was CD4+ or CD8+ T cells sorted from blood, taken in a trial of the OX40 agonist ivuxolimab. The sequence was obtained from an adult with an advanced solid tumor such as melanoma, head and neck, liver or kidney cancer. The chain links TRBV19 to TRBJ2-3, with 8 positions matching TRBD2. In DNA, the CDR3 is TGTGCCAGTGCCGACGCGGGGGGCGGGGGCACAGATACGCAGTATTTT. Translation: CASADAGGGGTDTQYF.